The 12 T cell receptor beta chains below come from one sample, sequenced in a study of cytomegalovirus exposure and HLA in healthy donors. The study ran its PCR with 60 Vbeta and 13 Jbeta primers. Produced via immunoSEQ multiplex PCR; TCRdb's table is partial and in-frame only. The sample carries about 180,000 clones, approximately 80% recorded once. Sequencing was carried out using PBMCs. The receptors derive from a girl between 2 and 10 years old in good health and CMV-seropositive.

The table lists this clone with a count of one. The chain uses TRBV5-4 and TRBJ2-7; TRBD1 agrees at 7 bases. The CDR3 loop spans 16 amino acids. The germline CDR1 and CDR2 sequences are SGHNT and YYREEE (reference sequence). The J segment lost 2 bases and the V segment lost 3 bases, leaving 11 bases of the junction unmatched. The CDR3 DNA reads TGTGCCAGCAGCTCGATTTATACAGGGGCAACCTACGAGCAGTACTTC. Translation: CASSSIYTGATYEQYF. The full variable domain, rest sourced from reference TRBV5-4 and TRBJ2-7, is ETGVTQSPTHLIKTRGQQVTLRCSSQSGHNTVSWYQQALGQGPQFIFQYYREEENGRGNFPPRFSGLQFPNYSSELNVNALELDDSALYLCASSSIYTGATYEQYFGPGTRLTVT.

The CDR3 DNA follows: TGCGCCAGCAGCCAAGATAGGGCCTTCGGAGGCTCCTACAATGAGCAGTTCTTC. It encodes CASSQDRAFGGSYNEQFF. This rearrangement joins TRBV4-1 to TRBJ2-1, with D possibly TRBD2 on 5 matching bases. V lost 0 bases, J lost 0 bases, and 15 bases lay in between. CDR3 length equals 18 residues. CDR1 and CDR2 (germline): MGHRA, YSYEKL.

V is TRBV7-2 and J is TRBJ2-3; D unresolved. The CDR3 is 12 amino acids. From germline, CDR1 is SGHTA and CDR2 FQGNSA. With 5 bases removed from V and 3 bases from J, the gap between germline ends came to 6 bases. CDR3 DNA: TGTGCCAGCAGCGCACAAACAGATACGCAGTATTTT. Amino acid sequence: CASSAQTDTQYF.

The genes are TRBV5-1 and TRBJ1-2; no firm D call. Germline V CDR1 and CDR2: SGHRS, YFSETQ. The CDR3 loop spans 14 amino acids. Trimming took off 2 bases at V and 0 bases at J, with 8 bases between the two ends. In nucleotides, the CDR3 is TGCGCCAGCAGCTTTAGTCAAGCTAACTATGGCTACACCTTC. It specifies CASSFSQANYGYTF.

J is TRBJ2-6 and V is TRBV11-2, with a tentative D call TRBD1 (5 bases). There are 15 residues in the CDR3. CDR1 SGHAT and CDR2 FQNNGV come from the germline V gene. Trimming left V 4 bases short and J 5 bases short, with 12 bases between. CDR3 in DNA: TGTGCCAGCAGCTCCCAGGGTGTCCGGGCCAACGTCCTGACTTTC. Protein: CASSSQGVRANVLTF.

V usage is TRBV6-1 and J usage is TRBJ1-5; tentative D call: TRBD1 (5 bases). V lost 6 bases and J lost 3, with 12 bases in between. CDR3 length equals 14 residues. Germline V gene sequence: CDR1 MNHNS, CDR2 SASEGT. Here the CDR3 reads CASRGDSINQPQHF. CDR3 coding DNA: TGTGCCAGCAGAGGAGACAGTATCAATCAGCCCCAGCATTTT.

The CDR3 region has the DNA TGTGCCAGCACCCTGGACAGGTTCTCCTACGAGCAGTACTTC. It specifies CASTLDRFSYEQYF. The chain links TRBV2 to TRBJ2-5; 7 positions agree with TRBD1. Judging by the DNA end, TRBJ2-7 fits better; the J call may be wrong. The CDR3 totals 14 residues. Germline CDR1 and CDR2: SNHLY and FYNNEI.

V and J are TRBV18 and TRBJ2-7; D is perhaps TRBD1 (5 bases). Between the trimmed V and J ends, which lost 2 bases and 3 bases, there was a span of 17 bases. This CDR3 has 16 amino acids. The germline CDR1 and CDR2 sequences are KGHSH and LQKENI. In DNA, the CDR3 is TGTGCCAGCTCACCAGGTTTTGTTCAGGGTCGCTACGAGCAGTACTTC. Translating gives CASSPGFVQGRYEQYF. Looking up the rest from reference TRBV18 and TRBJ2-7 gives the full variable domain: NAGVMQNPRHLVRRRGQEARLRCSPMKGHSHVYWYRQLPEEGLKFMVYLQKENIIDESGMPKERFSAEFPKEGPSILRIQQVVRGDSAAYFCASSPGFVQGRYEQYFGPGTRLTVT.

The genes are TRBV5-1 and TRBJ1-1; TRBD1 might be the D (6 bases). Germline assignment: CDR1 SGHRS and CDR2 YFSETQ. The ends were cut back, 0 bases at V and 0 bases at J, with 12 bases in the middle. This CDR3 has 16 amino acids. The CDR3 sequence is CASSLVSTGVNTEAFF. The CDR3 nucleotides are TGCGCCAGCAGCTTGGTATCGACAGGAGTGAACACTGAAGCTTTCTTT.

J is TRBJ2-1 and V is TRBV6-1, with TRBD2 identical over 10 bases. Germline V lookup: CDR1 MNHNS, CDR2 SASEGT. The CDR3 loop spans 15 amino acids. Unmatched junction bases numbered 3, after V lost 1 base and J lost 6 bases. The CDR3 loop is CASSEGLAGRNEQFF. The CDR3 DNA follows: TGTGCCAGCAGTGAAGGACTAGCGGGCCGCAATGAGCAGTTCTTC.

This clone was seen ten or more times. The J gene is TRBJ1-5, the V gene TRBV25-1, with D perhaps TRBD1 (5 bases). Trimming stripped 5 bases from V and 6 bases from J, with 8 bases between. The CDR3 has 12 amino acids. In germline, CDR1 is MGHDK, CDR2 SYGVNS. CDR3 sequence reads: CASSSRGQPQHF. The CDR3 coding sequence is TGTGCCAGCAGTTCAAGGGGTCAGCCCCAGCATTTT.

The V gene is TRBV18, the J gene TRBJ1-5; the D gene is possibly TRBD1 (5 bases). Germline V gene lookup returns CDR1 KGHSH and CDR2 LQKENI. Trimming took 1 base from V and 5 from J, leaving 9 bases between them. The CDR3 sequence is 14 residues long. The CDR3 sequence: CASSPQTAHQPQHF. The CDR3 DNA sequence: TGTGCCAGCTCACCACAGACAGCACATCAGCCCCAGCATTTT. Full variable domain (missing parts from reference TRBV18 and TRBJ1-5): NAGVMQNPRHLVRRRGQEARLRCSPMKGHSHVYWYRQLPEEGLKFMVYLQKENIIDESGMPKERFSAEFPKEGPSILRIQQVVRGDSAAYFCASSPQTAHQPQHFGDGTRLSIL.